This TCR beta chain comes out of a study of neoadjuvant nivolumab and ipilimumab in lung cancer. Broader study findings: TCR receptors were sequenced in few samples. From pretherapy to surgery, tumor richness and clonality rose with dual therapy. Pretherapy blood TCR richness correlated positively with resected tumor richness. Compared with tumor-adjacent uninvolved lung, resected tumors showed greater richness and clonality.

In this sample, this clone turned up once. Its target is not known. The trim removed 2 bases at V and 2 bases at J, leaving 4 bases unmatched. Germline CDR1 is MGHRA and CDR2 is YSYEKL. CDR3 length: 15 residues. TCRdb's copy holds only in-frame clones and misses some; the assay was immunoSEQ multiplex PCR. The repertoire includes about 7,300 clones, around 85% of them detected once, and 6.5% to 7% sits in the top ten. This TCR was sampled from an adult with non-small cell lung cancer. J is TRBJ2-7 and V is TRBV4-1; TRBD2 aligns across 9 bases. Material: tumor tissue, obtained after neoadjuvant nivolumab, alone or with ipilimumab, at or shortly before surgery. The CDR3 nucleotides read TGCGCCAGCAGCCAAACACTAGCGGGTACCTACGAGCAGTACTTC. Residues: CASSQTLAGTYEQYF.